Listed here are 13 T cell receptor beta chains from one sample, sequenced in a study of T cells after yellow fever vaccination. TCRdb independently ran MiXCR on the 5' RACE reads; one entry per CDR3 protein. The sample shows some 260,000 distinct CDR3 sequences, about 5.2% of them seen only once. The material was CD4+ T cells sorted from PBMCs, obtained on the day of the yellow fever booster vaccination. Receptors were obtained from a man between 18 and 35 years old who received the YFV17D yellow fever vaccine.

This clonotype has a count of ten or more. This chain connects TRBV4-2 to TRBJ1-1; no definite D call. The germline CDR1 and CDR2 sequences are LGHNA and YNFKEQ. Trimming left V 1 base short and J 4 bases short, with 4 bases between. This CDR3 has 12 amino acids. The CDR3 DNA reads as TGTGCCAGCAGCCAAGTGTCCACTGAAGCTTTCTTT. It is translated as CASSQVSTEAFF.

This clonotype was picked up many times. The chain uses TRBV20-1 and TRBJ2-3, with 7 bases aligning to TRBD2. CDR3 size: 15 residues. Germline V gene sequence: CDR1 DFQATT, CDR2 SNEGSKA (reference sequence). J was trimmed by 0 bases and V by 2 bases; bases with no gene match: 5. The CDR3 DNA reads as TGCAGTGCTAGAAGCTGGCGGGAGAGCACAGATACGCAGTATTTT. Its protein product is CSARSWRESTDTQYF.

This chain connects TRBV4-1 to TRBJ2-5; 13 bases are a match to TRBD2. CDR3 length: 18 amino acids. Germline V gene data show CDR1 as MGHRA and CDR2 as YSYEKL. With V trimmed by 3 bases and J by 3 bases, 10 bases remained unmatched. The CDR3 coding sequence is TGCGCCAGCAGCCAGGATGAGGGAGGACTAGCGGGGGAAGAGACCCAGTACTTC. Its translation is CASSQDEGGLAGEETQYF.

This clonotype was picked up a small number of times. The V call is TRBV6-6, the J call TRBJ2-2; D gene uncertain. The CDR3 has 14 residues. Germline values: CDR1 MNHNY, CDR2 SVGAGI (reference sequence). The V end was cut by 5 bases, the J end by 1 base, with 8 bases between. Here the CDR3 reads CASSRVGNTGELFF. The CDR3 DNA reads TGTGCCAGCAGTCGGGTGGGGAACACCGGGGAGCTGTTTTTT.

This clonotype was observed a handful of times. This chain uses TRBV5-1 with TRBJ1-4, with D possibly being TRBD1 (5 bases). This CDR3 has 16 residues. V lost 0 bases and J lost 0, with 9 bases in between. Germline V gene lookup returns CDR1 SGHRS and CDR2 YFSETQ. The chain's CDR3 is CASSLGGTTTNEKLFF. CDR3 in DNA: TGCGCCAGCAGCTTGGGAGGGACCACAACTAATGAAAAACTGTTTTTT.

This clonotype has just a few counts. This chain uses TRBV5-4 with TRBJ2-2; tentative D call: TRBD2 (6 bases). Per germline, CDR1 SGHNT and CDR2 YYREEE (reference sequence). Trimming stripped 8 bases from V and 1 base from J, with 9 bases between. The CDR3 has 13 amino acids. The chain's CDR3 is CASRRGNTGELFF. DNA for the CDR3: TGTGCCAGTCGGAGGGGGAACACCGGGGAGCTGTTTTTT.

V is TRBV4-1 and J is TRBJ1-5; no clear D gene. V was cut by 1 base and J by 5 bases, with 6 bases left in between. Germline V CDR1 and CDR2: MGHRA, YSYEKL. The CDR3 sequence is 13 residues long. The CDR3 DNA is TGCGCCAGCAGCCAAGCCTTAGATCAGCCCCAGCATTTT. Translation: CASSQALDQPQHF.

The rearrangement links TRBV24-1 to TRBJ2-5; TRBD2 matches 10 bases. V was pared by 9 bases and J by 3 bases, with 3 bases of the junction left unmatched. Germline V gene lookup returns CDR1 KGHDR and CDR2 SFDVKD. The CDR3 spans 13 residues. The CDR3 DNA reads TGTGCCACCGGGACTAGCGATAAAGAGACCCAGTACTTC. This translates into CATGTSDKETQYF.

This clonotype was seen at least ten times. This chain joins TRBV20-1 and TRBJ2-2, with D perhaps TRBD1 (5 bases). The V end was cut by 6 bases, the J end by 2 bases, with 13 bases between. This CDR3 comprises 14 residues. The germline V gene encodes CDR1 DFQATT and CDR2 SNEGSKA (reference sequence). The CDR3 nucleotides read TGCAGTGCCCCCAGACAGCTCAACACCGGGGAGCTGTTTTTT. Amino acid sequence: CSAPRQLNTGELFF.

CDR3 nucleotides: TGCGCCAGCATCGGGACAGACTACACCGGGGAGCTGTTTTTT. Translation gives CASIGTDYTGELFF. The rearrangement uses TRBV10-2 and TRBJ2-2, with TRBD1 matching 7 bases. The CDR3 has 14 residues. The V segment lost 7 bases and the J segment 3 bases; nucleotides outside the gene matches: 5. Germline CDR1 reads WSHSY; CDR2 reads SAAADI.

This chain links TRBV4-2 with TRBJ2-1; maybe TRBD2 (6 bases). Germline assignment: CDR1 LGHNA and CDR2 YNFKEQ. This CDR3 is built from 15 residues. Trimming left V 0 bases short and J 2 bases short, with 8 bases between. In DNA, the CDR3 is TGTGCCAGCAGCCAAGAGGCTAGCGCCTACAATGAGCAGTTCTTC. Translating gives CASSQEASAYNEQFF.

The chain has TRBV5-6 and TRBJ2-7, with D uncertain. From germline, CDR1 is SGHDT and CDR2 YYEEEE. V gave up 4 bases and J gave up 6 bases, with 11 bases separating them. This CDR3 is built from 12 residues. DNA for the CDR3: TGTGCCAGCAGCCGCCCAGCAGGCGAGCAGTACGTC. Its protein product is CASSRPAGEQYV.

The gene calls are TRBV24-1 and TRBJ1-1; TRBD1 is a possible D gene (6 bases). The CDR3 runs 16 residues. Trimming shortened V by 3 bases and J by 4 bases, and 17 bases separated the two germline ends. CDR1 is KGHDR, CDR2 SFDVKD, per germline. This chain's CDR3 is CATSDPGRTGTTEAFF. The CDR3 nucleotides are TGTGCCACCAGTGATCCGGGTCGAACAGGGACCACTGAAGCTTTCTTT.